This T cell receptor (beta chain) is drawn from a study of blood T cell repertoires in COVID-19. Overall study context: Acute and convalescent COVID-19 specimens originated in the United States, Italy and Spain.

Generated by immunoSEQ multiplex PCR, the TCRdb table keeps only in-frame clones and is missing some. The sample holds over 90,000 clones, more than 75% seen once. This clone was observed a single time. The CDR3 consists of 16 residues. Trimming at V came to 0 bases and at J to 3 bases, leaving 8 bases not matched to a gene. CDR1 is ENHRY and CDR2 is SYGVKD in the germline V gene. The source material was peripheral blood. This sequence joins TRBV10-3 and TRBJ2-7, with TRBD2 matching 7 bases. The receptor's source is a human donor in a cohort sampled during active COVID-19. The DNA of the CDR3 is TGTGCCATCAGTGAGTCGGGAGGGGCTGGGCACTACGAGCAGTACTTC. Translated: CAISESGGAGHYEQYF.